What follows are 16 T cell receptor beta chains derived from one specimen sequenced in a study of cytomegalovirus exposure and HLA in healthy donors. Vbeta (60) and Jbeta (13) primers were used in the PCR. Profiling relied on immunoSEQ multiplex PCR, and the TCRdb table lists in-frame clones only, not all of them. The table has 150,000 to 200,000 clones, 80% to 90% seen once. The sample was PBMCs. These receptor sequences come from a man aged 50-60 years in good health and CMV-seropositive.

The V and J genes are TRBV19 and TRBJ2-1, with TRBD1 identical over 7 bases. The V gene end was trimmed by 6 bases and the J gene end by 0 bases; junction bases not matched to a gene: 5. CDR3 length: 15 amino acids. Germline CDR1 and CDR2: LNHDA and SQIVND (reference sequence). CDR3 bases: TGTGCCAGTAGCCTCCAGGGGGTCTCCTACAATGAGCAGTTCTTC. Translating gives CASSLQGVSYNEQFF.

This sequence joins TRBV25-1 and TRBJ1-6; a weak D match, TRBD1 (6 bases). CDR1 and CDR2 from the germline V gene are MGHDK and SYGVNS. Trimming stripped 6 bases from V and 6 bases from J, with 12 bases between. The CDR3 length is 14 residues. The CDR3 sequence is CASSEQGGNSPLHF. CDR3 bases: TGTGCCAGCAGCGAACAGGGTGGTAATTCACCCCTCCACTTT.

This clone showed up just once. The rearrangement uses TRBV6-6 and TRBJ1-4, with a possible D match to TRBD1 (5 bases). The CDR3 runs 14 residues. CDR1 MNHNY and CDR2 SVGAGI come from the germline V gene (reference sequence). V was pared by 2 bases and J by 8 bases, with 12 bases between. CDR3 region: CASSYGGGREKLFF. The CDR3 bases are TGTGCCAGCAGTTACGGGGGGGGGAGAGAAAAACTGTTTTTT.

The chain joins TRBV5-4 to TRBJ1-2; 9 bases map to TRBD1. There are 15 residues in the CDR3. Trimming at V came to 5 bases and at J to 6 bases, leaving 11 bases not matched to a gene. Germline CDR1 is SGHNT and CDR2 is YYREEE (reference sequence). CDR3 in DNA: TGTGCCAGCAGGGGGGGACAGGGTGATTATGATGGCTACACCTTC. Translating it yields CASRGGQGDYDGYTF.

The rearrangement links TRBV29-1 to TRBJ1-1, with D maybe TRBD1 (5 bases). Germline CDR1 and CDR2: SQVTM and ANQGSEA. The V gene lost 6 bases and the J gene lost 0 bases, with 17 bases spanning the gap. CDR3 size: 15 residues. This CDR3 reads CSVDLGQVMNTEAFF. The CDR3 DNA reads as TGCAGCGTAGACCTGGGGCAGGTCATGAACACTGAAGCTTTCTTT.

The rearrangement links TRBV27 to TRBJ1-6; D is perhaps TRBD1 (6 bases). The CDR3 consists of 15 residues. Trimming left V 5 bases short and J 4 bases short, with 12 bases between. Germline CDR1 and CDR2: MNHEY and SMNVEV (reference sequence). The CDR3 region has the DNA TGTGCCAGCAGTACCCCGACAGGATATAATTCACCCCTCCACTTT. This translates into CASSTPTGYNSPLHF.

The chain carries TRBV11-2 and TRBJ2-1, with TRBD2 matching 10 bases. Germline loops: CDR1 SGHAT, CDR2 FQNNGV. The CDR3 extends over 13 amino acids. Trimming removed 1 base from V and 15 bases from J; junction bases left unmatched: 6. The CDR3 reads CASSLGPAGGLFF. DNA of the CDR3: TGTGCCAGCAGCTTAGGCCCAGCGGGGGGGCTGTTCTTC.

Remarks on this clone: At one end the junction does not follow the germline gene, possibly because of a read error. CDR3 residues: CSVLTSGGTRIF. DNA for the CDR3: TGCAGCGTCCTCACCTCCGGGGGAACGAGGATCTTC. J is TRBJ2-4 and V is TRBV29-1; D may be TRBD2 (6 bases). The germline gives CDR1 SQVTM, CDR2 ANQGSEA. The CDR3 is made up of 12 amino acids.

V gene TRBV11-3 combines with J gene TRBJ1-1; D gene unclear. There are 14 residues in the CDR3. V was trimmed by 4 bases and J by 0 bases, leaving 9 bases between them. Germline CDR1 reads SGHNT; CDR2 reads YENEEA. DNA for the CDR3: TGTGCCAGCAGCTCCCAACACCTGAACACTGAAGCTTTCTTT. It yields the protein CASSSQHLNTEAFF.

The CDR3 coding sequence is TGTGCCAGCAGTGACTACTATACGCAGTATTTT. It yields the protein CASSDYYTQYF. The J gene is TRBJ2-3, the V gene TRBV6-1; D gene uncertain. There are 11 residues in the CDR3. The germline V and J ends were trimmed by 3 bases and 7 bases, with 5 bases remaining between them. Germline V gene sequence: CDR1 MNHNS, CDR2 SASEGT.

The chain links TRBV5-4 to TRBJ2-2; unclear D gene. V was trimmed by 4 bases and J by 0 bases, leaving 16 bases between them. Germline lookup yields CDR1 SGHNT and CDR2 YYREEE (reference sequence). CDR3 length: 17 residues. CDR3 DNA sequence: TGTGCCAGCAGCCTCGGTGGGCAGTTGTCGAACACCGGGGAGCTGTTTTTT. Translation gives CASSLGGQLSNTGELFF.

V is TRBV19 and J is TRBJ1-5, with 10 bases that match TRBD1. Germline values: CDR1 LNHDA, CDR2 SQIVND (reference sequence). V dropped 10 bases and J dropped 6; count of bases not matched to a gene: 12. The CDR3 is made up of 15 amino acids. The chain's CDR3 is CATTFGDRGIQPQHF. The CDR3 DNA reads as TGTGCCACCACCTTCGGGGACAGGGGAATTCAGCCCCAGCATTTT.

Of note for this clone: At one of its ends the junction is not consistent with the germline gene, which may arise from a read error. This chain links TRBV7-9 with TRBJ1-1; 10 positions agree with TRBD1. Germline V gives CDR1 SEHNR, CDR2 FQNEAQ (reference sequence). This CDR3 is built from 14 residues. CDR3 DNA sequence: TGTTCCAGCAGCTTAGTAGGGACAGGGGCTGAAGCTTTCTTT. It is translated as CSSSLVGTGAEAFF.

The gene calls are TRBV2 and TRBJ1-1; D gene ambiguous. Trimming removed 3 bases at V and 0 bases at J, with 8 bases between. This CDR3 spans 14 amino acids. From germline, CDR1 is SNHLY and CDR2 FYNNEI. The CDR3 nucleotides are TGTGCCAGCAGTGACCCAGTCGTGAACACTGAAGCTTTCTTT. It codes for CASSDPVVNTEAFF. Together with reference TRBV2 and TRBJ1-1, the CDR3 gives the full variable domain: EPEVTQTPSHQVTQMGQEVILRCVPISNHLYFYWYRQILGQKVEFLVSFYNNEISEKSEIFDDQFSVERPDGSNFTLKIRSTKLEDSAMYFCASSDPVVNTEAFFGQGTRLTVV.

The V gene is TRBV7-8, the J gene TRBJ1-2; tentative D call: TRBD1 (6 bases). CDR1 is SGHVS and CDR2 is FQNEAQ in the germline V gene. The CDR3 is 15 residues long. Trimming stripped 5 bases from V and 4 bases from J, with 17 bases between. CDR3 nucleotide sequence: TGTGCCAGCAGCGCAGACAGGATACCTGGCTATGGCTACACCTTC. It encodes CASSADRIPGYGYTF. Filled out from reference TRBV7-8 and TRBJ1-2, the complete variable domain reads GAGVSQSPRYKVAKRGQDVALRCDPISGHVSLFWYQQALGQGPEFLTYFQNEAQLDKSGLPSDRFFAERPEGSVSTLKIQRTQQEDSAVYLCASSADRIPGYGYTFGSGTRLTVV.

The chain uses TRBV6-1 and TRBJ2-7, with 9 bases lining up with TRBD2. This CDR3 contains 15 residues. Per germline, CDR1 MNHNS and CDR2 SASEGT. The ends lost 5 bases at V and 0 bases at J; junction bases unmatched: 5. CDR3 DNA: TGTGCCAGCAGTCCAACTAGCGGGCTCTCCTACGAGCAGTACTTC. This encodes CASSPTSGLSYEQYF.